Given below is one T cell receptor beta chain in context. The V gene end was trimmed by 2 bases and the J gene end by 4 bases; junction bases not matched to a gene: 17. Germline loops: CDR1 KGHSH, CDR2 LQKENI. The length of the CDR3 is 19 residues. The data were taken from a study of blood T cell repertoires in COVID-19. Using immunoSEQ multiplex PCR, the repertoire was profiled, and TCRdb retains in-frame clones only, with some absent. The data show some 150,000 clones, roughly 84% seen once. The sequenced sample was PBMCs or T cells enriched from blood (not recorded which). This receptor was obtained from a woman aged 50 to 65 who had been exposed to COVID-19. The rearrangement joins TRBV18 to TRBJ2-5; 9 bases agree with TRBD2. CDR3 DNA sequence: TGTGCCAGCTCACCAATCGAAGCGGGGGGCCCGTATCAGATAGAGACCCAGTACTTC. Translated: CASSPIEAGGPYQIETQYF.